Listed below are T cell receptor beta chains from one sample, sequenced in a study of tumor-infiltrating lymphocytes in localized non-small cell lung cancer. The assay was immunoSEQ multiplex PCR, and TCRdb's table has in-frame clones only and misses some. The table has fewer than 20,000 clones, approximately 71% seen once. Sequencing used lung tumor tissue. The receptor set was obtained from a human donor with non-small cell lung cancer. The CDR3 runs from the conserved cysteine through the conserved F or W. The order of the fields is clone size, J gene, D gene, V gene, CDR3 DNA, CDR3 protein. A D gene is named only where the DNA matches it firmly. Clone size is shown for a subset of rows, as once, few, many or a class of expanded clone.

size: few; J: TRBJ2-3; D: -; V: TRBV4-3; DNA: TGCGCCAGCAGCCACAGGAAGGCAGATACGCAGTATTTT; CDR3: CASSHRKADTQYF
size: -; J: TRBJ1-1; D: -; V: TRBV5-6; DNA: TGTGCCAGCAGCCGGGACCCAAACACTGAAGCTTTCTTT; CDR3: CASSRDPNTEAFF
size: -; J: TRBJ2-1; D: TRBD2; V: TRBV30; DNA: TGTGCCTGGAGTACTAGCGGGGGGGCTTCCGGGCAGTTCTTC; CDR3: CAWSTSGGASGQFF
size: -; J: TRBJ1-1; D: -; V: TRBV2; DNA: TGTGCCAGCAGTGTTTTACGGATGAACACTGAAGCTTTCTTT; CDR3: CASSVLRMNTEAFF
size: -; J: TRBJ2-3; D: TRBD2; V: TRBV6-5; DNA: TGTGCCAGCAGTTCAGCGGGAGCGGACACAGATACGCAGTATTTT; CDR3: CASSSAGADTDTQYF
size: once; J: TRBJ2-7; D: TRBD1; V: TRBV29-1; DNA: TGCAGCGTCGCCAAGGGGACAGGGGGGGCGTTCGAGCAGTACTTC; CDR3: CSVAKGTGGAFEQYF
size: -; J: TRBJ2-1; D: -; V: TRBV19; DNA: TGTGCCAGTCGAGCTTTCGGGGGAATCTACAATGAGCAGTTCTTC; CDR3: CASRAFGGIYNEQFF
size: -; J: TRBJ1-1; D: -; V: TRBV25-1; DNA: TGTGCCAGCAGTGAACAAGGTATGAACACTGAAGCTTTCTTT; CDR3: CASSEQGMNTEAFF
size: once; J: TRBJ1-3; D: TRBD1; V: TRBV2; DNA: TGTGCCAGCAGTCGGGACAGGGGGACTAACACCATATATTTT; CDR3: CASSRDRGTNTIYF
size: few; J: TRBJ1-5; D: -; V: TRBV15; DNA: TGTGCCACCAGCTCCGGGGATCAGCCCCAGCATTTT; CDR3: CATSSGDQPQHF
size: -; J: TRBJ1-1; D: -; V: TRBV6-4; DNA: TGTGCCAGCAGTTTAAGGCGGGGGAACACTGAAGCTTTCTTT; CDR3: CASSLRRGNTEAFF
size: -; J: TRBJ2-1; D: TRBD2; V: TRBV7-9; DNA: TGTGCCAGCAGCTGGACTAGCGGGGTACACAATGAGCAGTTCTTC; CDR3: CASSWTSGVHNEQFF
size: -; J: TRBJ1-1; D: -; V: TRBV7-2; DNA: TGTGCCAGCAGCTTAGACGCCGTTCGGAACACTGAAGCTTTCTTT; CDR3: CASSLDAVRNTEAFF
size: -; J: TRBJ2-3; D: -; V: TRBV2; DNA: TGTGCCAGCAGGGGACTGCTGGATACGCAGTATTTT; CDR3: CASRGLLDTQYF
size: medium-sized; J: TRBJ1-1; D: TRBD1; V: TRBV5-4; DNA: TGTGCCAGCAGCTTGGCAGGGGGCTCTAGGGGCACTGAAGCTTTCTTT; CDR3: CASSLAGGSRGTEAFF
size: -; J: TRBJ2-5; D: TRBD2; V: TRBV13; DNA: TGTGCCAGCAGCCGAGTGGGACTAGCGGGAGTAGCTGGGGGTCAAGAGACCCAGTACTTC; CDR3: CASSRVGLAGVAGGQETQYF
size: few; J: TRBJ2-5; D: TRBD2; V: TRBV30; DNA: TGTGCCTGGAGTCTTGGACTAGCGGGGGGCCAAGAGACCCAGTACTTC; CDR3: CAWSLGLAGGQETQYF
size: -; J: TRBJ2-3; D: -; V: TRBV7-2; DNA: TGTGCCAGCAGCCCTACCACTAGCACAGATACGCAGTATTTT; CDR3: CASSPTTSTDTQYF
size: few; J: TRBJ1-5; D: TRBD1; V: TRBV7-9; DNA: TGTGCCAGCAGCTTAGCTAACAGGGGAGGTTATAGCAATCAGCCCCAGCATTTT; CDR3: CASSLANRGGYSNQPQHF
size: -; J: TRBJ2-1; D: TRBD2; V: TRBV30; DNA: TGTGCCTGGAGTGTACTTGGCGGGGGGCTAGGGGATGAGCAGTTCTTC; CDR3: CAWSVLGGGLGDEQFF
size: -; J: TRBJ2-3; D: -; V: TRBV19; DNA: TGTGCCAGTAGTATTGAGGCTCAAGAGACCCGCACAGATACGCAGTATTTT; CDR3: CASSIEAQETRTDTQYF
size: -; J: TRBJ2-1; D: TRBD2; V: TRBV19; DNA: TGTGCCAGTAGTACGGGACTAGCGACCTATGAGCAGTTCTTC; CDR3: CASSTGLATYEQFF
size: -; J: TRBJ1-4; D: -; V: TRBV4-1; DNA: TGCGCCAGCAGCCAGACGGGGGCCACTAATGAAAAACTGTTTTTT; CDR3: CASSQTGATNEKLFF
size: -; J: TRBJ1-1; D: -; V: TRBV11-2; DNA: TGTGCCAGCAGTCCACATACGATGAACACTGAAGCTTTCTTT; CDR3: CASSPHTMNTEAFF
size: -; J: TRBJ2-7; D: -; V: TRBV4-3; DNA: TGCGCCAGCAGCCAAGAAGGGGTTGTCATCTACGAGCAGTACTTC; CDR3: CASSQEGVVIYEQYF
size: few; J: TRBJ1-2; D: -; V: TRBV6-5; DNA: TGTGCCAGCAGTTACAGACAGCTGCGGGACCCCTATGGCTACACCTTC; CDR3: CASSYRQLRDPYGYTF
size: -; J: TRBJ2-2; D: TRBD1; V: TRBV5-1; DNA: TGCGCCAGCAGCCCCGAGACAGGGACGGTCACCGGGGAGCTGTTTTTT; CDR3: CASSPETGTVTGELFF
size: -; J: TRBJ2-1; D: -; V: TRBV29-1; DNA: TGCAGCGTTGAAGGGGCTGAGCAGTTCTTC; CDR3: CSVEGAEQFF
size: few; J: TRBJ1-2; D: TRBD1; V: TRBV7-9; DNA: TGTGCCAGCAGCTTAGGAGGGACAGGAAAAGATGGCTACACCTTC; CDR3: CASSLGGTGKDGYTF
size: -; J: TRBJ1-3; D: -; V: TRBV7-2; DNA: TGTGCCAGCAGCAACGGACAAGTCTCTGGAAACACCATATATTTT; CDR3: CASSNGQVSGNTIYF
size: once; J: TRBJ2-5; D: TRBD2; V: TRBV5-6; DNA: TGTGCCAGCAGCTTGACCCCCAGCGGGGGCGCGGAACAGGAGACCCAGTACTTC; CDR3: CASSLTPSGGAEQETQYF
size: few; J: TRBJ2-5; D: TRBD2; V: TRBV19; DNA: TGTGCCAGTAGTCAGGGACTACAAGAGACCCAGTACTTC; CDR3: CASSQGLQETQYF
size: -; J: TRBJ1-1; D: -; V: TRBV27; DNA: TGTGCCAGCAGTTTTGGGCCGGTCACTGAAGCTTTCTTT; CDR3: CASSFGPVTEAFF
size: -; J: TRBJ2-7; D: -; V: TRBV11-2; DNA: TGTGCCAGCAGCATAAGGAATGACGGGACGGCGCAAGAGCAGTACTTC; CDR3: CASSIRNDGTAQEQYF
size: -; J: TRBJ1-6; D: -; V: TRBV6-5; DNA: TGTGCCAGCAAAGCAACGGGATATTCACCCCTCCACTTT; CDR3: CASKATGYSPLHF
size: -; J: TRBJ1-1; D: -; V: TRBV29-1; DNA: TGCAGCCCCCGGCGGGAGAACACTGAAGCTTTCTTT; CDR3: CSPRRENTEAFF
size: few; J: TRBJ1-5; D: -; V: TRBV7-9; DNA: TGTGCCAGCAGCGTCGACGGCAATCAGCCCCAGCATTTT; CDR3: CASSVDGNQPQHF
size: -; J: TRBJ2-7; D: -; V: TRBV7-2; DNA: TGTGCCAGCAGCATAAATACGGCCCCATTGATTGGGGAGCAGTACTTC; CDR3: CASSINTAPLIGEQYF
size: once; J: TRBJ2-1; D: -; V: TRBV5-1; DNA: TGCGCCAGCAGCTTGGCGCACACTAACAGGGAACAGTTCTTC; CDR3: CASSLAHTNREQFF
size: few; J: TRBJ1-3; D: -; V: TRBV7-2; DNA: TGTGCCAGCAGCTTAGGACCCGTCGGAGGCGGCTCTGGAAACACCATATATTTT; CDR3: CASSLGPVGGGSGNTIYF
size: -; J: TRBJ1-2; D: TRBD1; V: TRBV5-6; DNA: TGTGCCAGCAGCTTGGTTGACAGGGGCCGGGATGGCTACACCTTC; CDR3: CASSLVDRGRDGYTF